This T cell receptor beta chain was identified in a study of shared clonotypes between healthy human individuals (dated by TCRdb to the early 2020s). General notes on the study: Two women and a few men aged 18 to 49 years were included in the cohort. For each donor, three plates each were used for CD4 naive and CD4 memory, two plates were used for CD8 naive, and one plate was used for CD8 memory. To estimate repertoire size and how much clonotypes are shared between individuals, the study performed deep sequencing of blood TCR repertoires from a few healthy adults. Different laboratories and diverse techniques were used to prepare libraries and sequence TCR repertoires, to increase sequencing depth and limit assay-specific biases. Leukapheresis yielded between about 0.9 and 9 billion PBMCs per donor.

TCR CDR3 regions were amplified from genomic DNA by multiplex PCR using the deep immunoSEQ assay. Extracted genomic DNA from each cell subset was spread evenly across all wells of several immunoSEQ 96-well plates, with each plate serving as a replicate. For sorted subsets, each replicate PCR was loaded with about 0.2 ug genomic DNA, equivalent to 30,000 to 35,000 T cell genomes. The purified libraries were quantified using a Qubit 3.0 fluorometer, sized with a Bioanalyzer 2100, and then quantified again using the KAPA Library Quantification kit. A separate single-read 150-cycle Illumina NextSeq 550 flow cell was used to sequence each immunoSEQ 96-well plate. The study's processing was this. The immunoSEQ output contained only junctional sequences without quality scores, so filtering could not match that applied to full-length reads. Sequences were annotated with PyIR, a Python wrapper for IgBLAST v1.9, using IMGT germline references to assign V/J genes and CDR3. Reads with weak V/J assignments (E-value above 1e-6), missing CDR3, stop codons, out-of-frame junctions, or ambiguous translated residues were removed. V3J clonotypes were defined by identical inferred V gene, J gene, and CDR3 amino acid sequence. Percentage overlap between repertoires was computed as shared unique clonotypes divided by the size of the smaller repertoire. Three approaches were used to assess repertoire richness: RTK rarefaction, the Chao1 estimator, and Recon v2.1 estimates of unobserved clonotypes. OLGA was used to compute generation probabilities for all TCRbeta clonotypes that the gDNA method yielded from four donors. The clones in this table, taken by TCRdb from immuneACCESS, are in-frame only. Not every clone is retained; where verified, under half of the shortfall comes from an unresolved V gene, and the cause of the rest is unknown. For V, J and clone size, that table is used; D and trimming come from the DNA. The sample contains around 2.1 million clones, 90% to 95% of them found a single time. About 1.5% of the sample is held by the ten biggest clonotypes.

Findings and caveats that apply to the study as a whole: Estimated clonotype richness was generally larger for naive than for memory subsets. Compared with non-shared clonotypes, clonotypes shared by all four sorted-subset donors had higher generation probabilities. Because the study included only a small number of donors, the genetic and exposure-history diversity represented was limited. Sampling was limited to blood, and TCR repertoires in tissue likely differ from TCR repertoires in blood. Across a few donors, roughly 5.1% of naive CD4, roughly 3.8% of naive CD8, about 2.3% of memory CD4, and approximately 0.4% of memory CD8 clonotypes were shared. Pairwise subsampling indicated that sequencing depth was expected to affect the degree of clonotype sharing among donors. Rarefaction of sorted-subset datasets indicated incomplete sequencing despite the large sequencing depth.

Counted from cysteine to phenylalanine, this CDR3 has 14 amino acids. The read is trimmed to its CDR3 DNA, 42 bases read in frame from base 1. According to the germline V gene, CDR1 reads SGDLS and CDR2 reads YYNGEE. V drops 3 bases and J drops 1 base, leaving 8 bases in between. CD8 naive samples consisted of CD45RO-negative cells that were positively selected for CCR7, yielding a CD45RA+CCR7+ population without TemRA cells. The donors were healthy, HIV-negative adults with no recently reported acute infections or vaccinations. Every donor was a Caucasian adult living in Nashville, Tennessee, USA. After blood collection by leukapheresis, PBMCs were isolated using Ficoll-Histopaque density gradient centrifugation and then cryopreserved in the vapor phase of liquid nitrogen. Analytical flow cytometry was used to check the purity and quantity of every magnetically sorted T cell population. Each sorted fraction had its genomic DNA isolated and then quantified by UV absorbance on a Nanodrop 2000c.

The count of this clone is one. The clone's antigen remains unknown. Base qualities are missing; no much larger clone stands one base away. Other DNA sequences from this sample encode an identical CDR3 as well. The TCR originated in a man younger than 35 in good health. Some clones in this sample may be carry-over from other donors' samples. The rearranged chain carries TRBV9 and TRBJ1-5; TRBD1 could be the D gene, as 6 bases match. Input material: naive CD8+ T cells from PBMCs. Reading the label with the study, this specimen's cell subset or site is: CD45RA+CCR7+. CDR3 protein: CASSEGGSNQPQHF. The sequence in DNA is TGTGCCAGCAGCGAAGGGGGAAGCAATCAGCCCCAGCATTTT.